This T cell receptor (beta chain) was found in a study of blood T cell repertoires in COVID-19. Method: immunoSEQ multiplex PCR; TCRdb's copy keeps in-frame clones and lacks some. Of about 70,000 clones listed, roughly 91% are singletons. The CDR3 totals 15 residues. Per the germline V gene, CDR1 is SGHVS and CDR2 is FNYEAQ. Between the trimmed V and J ends, which lost 7 bases and 0 bases, there was a span of 12 bases. Sequenced input: peripheral blood. The receptor was isolated from a woman of 80 years or more with active or convalescent COVID-19. The chain employs TRBV7-6 and TRBJ2-2; D might be TRBD1 (5 bases). The CDR3 DNA reads as TGTGCCAGCACCAGACAGTTGGCGAACACCGGGGAGCTGTTTTTT. It is translated as CASTRQLANTGELFF.